These 4 T cell receptor beta chains were sequenced from one sample in a study of control samples from healthy donors and cancer patients. The protocol was immunoSEQ multiplex PCR, while the TCRdb copy is restricted to in-frame clones and leaves out a portion. The table includes about 80,000 clones, around nine tenths detected once. Source material: blood. All receptors come from a woman between 55 and 75 years old in good health.

This clone was recorded a few times. This chain uses TRBV10-3 with TRBJ2-5; D remains unclear. Germline V gene lookup returns CDR1 ENHRY and CDR2 SYGVKD. CDR3 size: 19 residues. V lost 0 bases and J 5 bases, leaving 25 bases between the germline ends. The CDR3 nucleotides read TGTGCCATCAGTGAGTCGACTCCACAGATATGGTCCAACGCGGAGACCCAGTACTTC. This codes for CAISESTPQIWSNAETQYF.

The chain combines TRBV6-2 or TRBV6-3 with TRBJ1-1, with D possibly matching TRBD1 (5 bases). Germline V CDR1 and CDR2: MNHEY, SVGEGT. CDR3 length equals 14 residues. V gave up 4 bases and J gave up 2 bases, with 11 bases separating them. The CDR3 DNA follows: TGTGCCAGCAGTTTACCGGGGGGAAACACTGAAGCTTTCTTT. It translates to CASSLPGGNTEAFF.

The chain couples TRBV3-1 (or the pseudogene TRBV3-2) to TRBJ2-3, with a tentative D call TRBD2 (5 bases). V gave up 2 bases and J gave up 0 bases, with 9 bases separating them. CDR1 and CDR2 (germline): LGHDT, YNNKEL (reference sequence). The CDR3 is 15 amino acids. This CDR3 reads CASSQRGPSTDTQYF. CDR3 coding DNA: TGTGCCAGCAGCCAACGAGGGCCCAGCACAGATACGCAGTATTTT.

For the CDR3, the DNA is TGTGCCAGCAGTGAAATCGAAGGAGTCTATGGCTACACCTTC. This encodes CASSEIEGVYGYTF. This chain joins TRBV6-1 and TRBJ1-2; D is unresolved. Germline-derived CDR1 and CDR2 are MNHNS and SASEGT. This CDR3 spans 14 amino acids. V was clipped by 2 bases and J by 4 bases, with 11 bases between them.